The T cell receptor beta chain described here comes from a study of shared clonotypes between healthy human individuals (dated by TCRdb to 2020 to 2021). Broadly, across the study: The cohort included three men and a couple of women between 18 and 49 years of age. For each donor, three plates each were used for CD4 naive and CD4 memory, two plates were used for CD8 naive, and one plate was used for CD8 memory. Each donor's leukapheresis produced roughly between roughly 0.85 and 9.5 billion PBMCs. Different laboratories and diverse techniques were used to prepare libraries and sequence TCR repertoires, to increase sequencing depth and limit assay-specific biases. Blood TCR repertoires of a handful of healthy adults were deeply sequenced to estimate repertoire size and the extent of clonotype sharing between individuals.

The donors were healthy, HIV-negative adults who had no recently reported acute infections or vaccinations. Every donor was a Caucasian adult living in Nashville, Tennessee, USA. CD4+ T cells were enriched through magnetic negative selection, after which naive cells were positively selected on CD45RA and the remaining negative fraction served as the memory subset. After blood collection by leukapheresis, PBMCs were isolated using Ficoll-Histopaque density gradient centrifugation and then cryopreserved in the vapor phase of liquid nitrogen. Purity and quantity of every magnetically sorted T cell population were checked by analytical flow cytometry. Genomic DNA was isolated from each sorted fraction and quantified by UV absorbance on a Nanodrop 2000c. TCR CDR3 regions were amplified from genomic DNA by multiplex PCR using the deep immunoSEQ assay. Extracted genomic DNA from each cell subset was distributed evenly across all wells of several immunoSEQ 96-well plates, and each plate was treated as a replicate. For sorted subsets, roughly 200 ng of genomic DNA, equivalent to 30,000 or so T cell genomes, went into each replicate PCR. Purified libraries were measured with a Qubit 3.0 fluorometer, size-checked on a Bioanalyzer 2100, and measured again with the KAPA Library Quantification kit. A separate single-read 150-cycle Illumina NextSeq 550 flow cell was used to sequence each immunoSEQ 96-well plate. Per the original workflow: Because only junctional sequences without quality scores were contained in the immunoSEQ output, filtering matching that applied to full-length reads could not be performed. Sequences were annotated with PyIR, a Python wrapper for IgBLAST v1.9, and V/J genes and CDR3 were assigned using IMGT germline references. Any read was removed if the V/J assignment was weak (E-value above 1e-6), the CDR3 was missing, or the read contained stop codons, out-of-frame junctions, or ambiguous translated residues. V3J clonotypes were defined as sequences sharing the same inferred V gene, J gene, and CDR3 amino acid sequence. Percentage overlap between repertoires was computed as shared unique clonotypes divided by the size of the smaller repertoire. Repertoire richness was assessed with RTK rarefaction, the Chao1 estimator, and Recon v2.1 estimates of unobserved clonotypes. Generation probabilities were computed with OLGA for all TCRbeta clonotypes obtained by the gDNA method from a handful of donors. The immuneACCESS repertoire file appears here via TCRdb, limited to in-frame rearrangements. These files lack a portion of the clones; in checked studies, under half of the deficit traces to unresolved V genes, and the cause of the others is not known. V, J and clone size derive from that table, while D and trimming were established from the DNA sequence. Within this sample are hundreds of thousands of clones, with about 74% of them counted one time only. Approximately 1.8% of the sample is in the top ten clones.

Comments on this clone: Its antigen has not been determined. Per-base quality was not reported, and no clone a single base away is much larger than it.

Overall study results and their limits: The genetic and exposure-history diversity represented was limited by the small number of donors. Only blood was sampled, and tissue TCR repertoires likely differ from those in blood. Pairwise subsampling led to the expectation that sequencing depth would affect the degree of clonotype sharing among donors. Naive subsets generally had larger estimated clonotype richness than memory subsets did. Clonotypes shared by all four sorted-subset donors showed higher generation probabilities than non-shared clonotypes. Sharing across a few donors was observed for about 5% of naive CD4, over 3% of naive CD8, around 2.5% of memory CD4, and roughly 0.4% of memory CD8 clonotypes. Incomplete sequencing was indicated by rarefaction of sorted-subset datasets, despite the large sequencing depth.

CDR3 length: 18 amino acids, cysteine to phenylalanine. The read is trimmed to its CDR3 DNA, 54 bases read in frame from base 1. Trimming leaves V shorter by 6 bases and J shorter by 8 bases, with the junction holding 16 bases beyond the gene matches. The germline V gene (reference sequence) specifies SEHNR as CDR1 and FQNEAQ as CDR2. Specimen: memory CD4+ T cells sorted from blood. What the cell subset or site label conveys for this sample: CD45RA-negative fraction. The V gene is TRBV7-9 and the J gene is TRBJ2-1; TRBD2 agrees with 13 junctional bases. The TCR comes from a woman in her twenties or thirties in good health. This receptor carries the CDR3 CASRPPGLAGRGLHEQFF. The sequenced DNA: TGTGCCAGCAGACCTCCGGGACTAGCGGGGAGGGGTCTACATGAGCAGTTCTTC.